This T cell receptor beta chain was documented in a study of chemoradiotherapy in HPV16-positive cancers. Whole-study results and caveats: Candidate HPV-specific clones and E7-related TCR motifs grew in tumor during treatment. Only a couple of HPV16-positive patients supplied the functional HPV-specificity definition.

Profiled with immunoSEQ multiplex PCR; TCRdb holds only in-frame clones, not every one. This repertoire shows 36,000 or so clones, over 75% found once; its top ten account for approximately 4.2%. CDR1 KGHSH and CDR2 LQKENI come from the germline V gene. V lost 0 bases, J lost 1 base, and 1 base stayed unmatched. There are 16 residues in the CDR3. Over chemoradiotherapy, repertoires were sampled more than once. Concerning this clone itself: Its antigen remains unidentified.

The chain is built from TRBV18 and TRBJ2-1; 9 nucleotides line up with TRBD2. The TCR sequence derives from a human donor with HPV-associated anogenital cancer. The sequencing here drew on blood, taken from a patient who underwent chemoradiotherapy. DNA for the CDR3: TGTGCCAGCTCACCACCTAGCGGGGGTTCCTACAATGAGCAGTTCTTC. Protein sequence: CASSPPSGGSYNEQFF.